The clone carrying this TCR beta chain was seen at least ten times. Sample-barcoded 5' priming and a J-beta primer mix drove a second PCR of about 6 to 12 cycles. MiXCR, run by TCRdb on the 5' RACE reads, gives a single entry per CDR3 protein. The profile covers over 1,500,000 distinct CDR3 sequences, with about two fifths appearing a single time and under 25% taken by the ten largest. The data stem from a study of blood T cells in healthy people across ages. Each sample yielded at least 5 micrograms of PBMC total RNA. The J segment lost 4 bases and the V segment lost 6 bases, leaving 6 bases of the junction unmatched. The CDR3 has 14 amino acids. Germline V lookup: CDR1 MNHEY, CDR2 SVGEGT.

The sequenced sample consisted of blood. The chain joins TRBV6-2 or TRBV6-3 to TRBJ2-1, with TRBD1 matching 7 bases. This sequence originates from a human donor in good health. DNA of the CDR3: TGTGCCAGCAGCTCCGGACAGGCTTACAATGAGCAGTTCTTC. It translates to CASSSGQAYNEQFF.